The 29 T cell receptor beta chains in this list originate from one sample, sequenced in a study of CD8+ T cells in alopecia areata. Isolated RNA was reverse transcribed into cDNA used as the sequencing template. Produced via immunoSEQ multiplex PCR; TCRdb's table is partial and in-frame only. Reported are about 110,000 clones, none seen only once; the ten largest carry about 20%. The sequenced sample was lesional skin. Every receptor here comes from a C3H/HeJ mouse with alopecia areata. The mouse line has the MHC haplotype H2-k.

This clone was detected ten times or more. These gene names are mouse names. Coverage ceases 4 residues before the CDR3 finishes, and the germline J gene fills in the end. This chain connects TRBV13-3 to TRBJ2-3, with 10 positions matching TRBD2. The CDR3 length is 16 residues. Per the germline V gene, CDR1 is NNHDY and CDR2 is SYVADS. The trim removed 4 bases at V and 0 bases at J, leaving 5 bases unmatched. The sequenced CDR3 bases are TGTGCCAGCAGTCCTGGCTGGGGGGGCAGTGCAGAA. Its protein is CASSPGWGGSAE. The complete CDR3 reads CASSPGWGGSAETLYF.

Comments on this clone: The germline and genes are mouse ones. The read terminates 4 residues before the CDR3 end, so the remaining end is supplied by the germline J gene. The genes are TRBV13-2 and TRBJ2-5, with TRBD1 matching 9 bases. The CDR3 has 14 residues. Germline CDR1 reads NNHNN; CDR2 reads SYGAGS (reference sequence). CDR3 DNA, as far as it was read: TGTGCCAGCGGTGCCCCGGGACAGGGCGAC. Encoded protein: CASGAPGQGD. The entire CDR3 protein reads CASGAPGQGDTQYF.

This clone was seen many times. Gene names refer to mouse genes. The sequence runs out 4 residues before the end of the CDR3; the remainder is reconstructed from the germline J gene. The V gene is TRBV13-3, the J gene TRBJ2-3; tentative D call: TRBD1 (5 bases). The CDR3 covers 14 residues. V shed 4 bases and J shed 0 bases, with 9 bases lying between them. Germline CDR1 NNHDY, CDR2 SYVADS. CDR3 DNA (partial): TGTGCCAGCAGTCTCAGGGCGAGTGCAGAA. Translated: CASSLRASAE. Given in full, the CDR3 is CASSLRASAETLYF.

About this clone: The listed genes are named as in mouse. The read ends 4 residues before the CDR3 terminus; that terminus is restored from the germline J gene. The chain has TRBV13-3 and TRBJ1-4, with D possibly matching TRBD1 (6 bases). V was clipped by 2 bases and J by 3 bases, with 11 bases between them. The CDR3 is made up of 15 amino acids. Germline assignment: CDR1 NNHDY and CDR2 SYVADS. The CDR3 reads CASSEGGATNERLFF. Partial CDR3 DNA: TGTGCCAGCAGTGAGGGGGGGGCGACCAACGAA.

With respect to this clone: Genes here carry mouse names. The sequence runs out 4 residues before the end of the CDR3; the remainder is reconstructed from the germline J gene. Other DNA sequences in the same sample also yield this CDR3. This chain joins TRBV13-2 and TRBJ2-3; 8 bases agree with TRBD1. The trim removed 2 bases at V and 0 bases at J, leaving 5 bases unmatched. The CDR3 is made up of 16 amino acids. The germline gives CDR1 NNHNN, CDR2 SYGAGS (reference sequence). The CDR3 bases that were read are TGTGCCAGCGGTGAGGGGCAGGGGGCGAGTGCAGAA. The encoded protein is CASGEGQGASAE. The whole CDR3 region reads CASGEGQGASAETLYF.

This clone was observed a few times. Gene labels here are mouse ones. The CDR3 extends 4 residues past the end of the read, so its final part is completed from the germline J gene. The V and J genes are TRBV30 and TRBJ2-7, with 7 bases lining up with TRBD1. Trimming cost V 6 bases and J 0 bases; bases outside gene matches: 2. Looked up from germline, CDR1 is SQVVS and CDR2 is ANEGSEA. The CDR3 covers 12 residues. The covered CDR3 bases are TGTAGTTCAGGGACAGACTCCTAT. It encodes CSSGTDSY. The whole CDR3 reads CSSGTDSYEQYF.

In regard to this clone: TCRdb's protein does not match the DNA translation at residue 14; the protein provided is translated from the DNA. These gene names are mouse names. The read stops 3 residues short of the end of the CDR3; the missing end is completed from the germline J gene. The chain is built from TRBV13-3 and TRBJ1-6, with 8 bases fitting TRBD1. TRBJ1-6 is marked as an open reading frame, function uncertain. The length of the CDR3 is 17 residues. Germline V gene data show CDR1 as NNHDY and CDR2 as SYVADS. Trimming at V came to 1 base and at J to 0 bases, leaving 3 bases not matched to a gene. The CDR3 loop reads CASSDPQGASYNSPLYF. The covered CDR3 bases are TGTGCCAGCAGTGATCCCCAGGGGGCTTCCTATAATTCGCCC.

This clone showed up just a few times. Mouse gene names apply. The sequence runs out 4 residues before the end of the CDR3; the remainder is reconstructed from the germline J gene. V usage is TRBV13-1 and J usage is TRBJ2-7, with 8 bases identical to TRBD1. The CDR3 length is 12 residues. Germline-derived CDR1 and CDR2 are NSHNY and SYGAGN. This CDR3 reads CASSKDRDEQYF. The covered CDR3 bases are TGTGCCAGCAGCAAGGACAGGGAT.

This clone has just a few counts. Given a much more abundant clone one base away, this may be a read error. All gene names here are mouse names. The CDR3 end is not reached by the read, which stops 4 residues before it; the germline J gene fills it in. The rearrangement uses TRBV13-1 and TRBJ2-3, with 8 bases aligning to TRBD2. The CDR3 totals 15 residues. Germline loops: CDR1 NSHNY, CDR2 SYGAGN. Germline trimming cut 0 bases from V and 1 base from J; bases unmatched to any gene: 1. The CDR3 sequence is CASSDVLGGAETLYF. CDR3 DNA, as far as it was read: TGTGCCAGCAGTGATGTACTGGGGGGTGCAGAA.

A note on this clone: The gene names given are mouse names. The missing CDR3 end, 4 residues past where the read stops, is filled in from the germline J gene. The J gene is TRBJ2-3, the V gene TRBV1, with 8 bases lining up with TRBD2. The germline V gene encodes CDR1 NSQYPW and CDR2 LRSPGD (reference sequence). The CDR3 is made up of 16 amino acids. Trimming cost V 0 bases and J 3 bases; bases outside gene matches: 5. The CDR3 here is CTCSADEGGQAETLYF. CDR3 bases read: TGCACCTGCAGTGCAGATGAGGGGGGGCAAGCAGAA. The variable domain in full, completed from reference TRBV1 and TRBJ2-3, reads VTLLEQNPRWRLVPRGQAVNLRCILKNSQYPWMSWYQQDLQKQLQWLFTLRSPGDKEVKSLPGADYLATRVTDTELRLQVANMSQGRTLYCTCSADEGGQAETLYFGSGTRLTVL.

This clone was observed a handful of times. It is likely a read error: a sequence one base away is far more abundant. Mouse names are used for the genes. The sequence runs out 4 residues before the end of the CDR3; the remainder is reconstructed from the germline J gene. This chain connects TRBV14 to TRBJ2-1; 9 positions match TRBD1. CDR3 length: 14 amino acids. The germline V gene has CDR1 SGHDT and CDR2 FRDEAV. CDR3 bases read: TGTGCCAGCAGGCCCGGGACAGGGAGAGCT. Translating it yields CASRPGTGRA. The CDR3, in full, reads CASRPGTGRAEQFF.

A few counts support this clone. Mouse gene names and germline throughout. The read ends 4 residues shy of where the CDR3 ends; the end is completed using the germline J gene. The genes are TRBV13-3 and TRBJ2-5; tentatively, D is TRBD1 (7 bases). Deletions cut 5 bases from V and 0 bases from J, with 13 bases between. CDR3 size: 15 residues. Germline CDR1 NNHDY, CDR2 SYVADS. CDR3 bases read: TGTGCCAGCAGCGGAGCAGGGGGGAACCAAGAC. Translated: CASSGAGGNQD. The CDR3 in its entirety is CASSGAGGNQDTQYF.

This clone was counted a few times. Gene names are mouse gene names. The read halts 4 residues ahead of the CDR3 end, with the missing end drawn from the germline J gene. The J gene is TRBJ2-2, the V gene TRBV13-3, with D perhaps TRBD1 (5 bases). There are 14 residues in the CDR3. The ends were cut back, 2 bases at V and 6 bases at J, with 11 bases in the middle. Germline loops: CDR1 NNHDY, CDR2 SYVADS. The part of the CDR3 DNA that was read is TGTGCCAGCAGTGACGGCAGGGAGGCCGGG. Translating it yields CASSDGREAG. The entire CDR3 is CASSDGREAGQLYF. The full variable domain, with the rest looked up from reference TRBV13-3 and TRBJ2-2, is EAAVTQSPRSKVAVTGGKVTLSCHQTNNHDYMYWYRQDTGHGLRLIHYSYVADSTEKGDIPDGYKASRPSQENFSLILELASLSQTAVYFCASSDGREAGQLYFGEGSKLTVL.

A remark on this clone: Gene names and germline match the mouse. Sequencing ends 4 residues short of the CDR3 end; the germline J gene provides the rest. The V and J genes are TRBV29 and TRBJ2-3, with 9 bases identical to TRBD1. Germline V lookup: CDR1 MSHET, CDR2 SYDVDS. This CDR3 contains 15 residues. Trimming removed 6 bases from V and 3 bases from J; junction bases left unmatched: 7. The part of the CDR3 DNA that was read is TGTGCTAGCAGCCTACCACAGGGGGCGGCAGAA. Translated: CASSLPQGAAE. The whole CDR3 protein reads CASSLPQGAAETLYF.

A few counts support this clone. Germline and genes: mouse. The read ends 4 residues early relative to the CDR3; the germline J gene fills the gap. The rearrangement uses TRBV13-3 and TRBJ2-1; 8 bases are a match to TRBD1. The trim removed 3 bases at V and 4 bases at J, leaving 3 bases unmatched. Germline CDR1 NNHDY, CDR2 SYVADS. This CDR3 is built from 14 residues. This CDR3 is CASSAGGPYAEQFF. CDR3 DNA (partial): TGTGCCAGCAGTGCAGGGGGCCCTTATGCT.

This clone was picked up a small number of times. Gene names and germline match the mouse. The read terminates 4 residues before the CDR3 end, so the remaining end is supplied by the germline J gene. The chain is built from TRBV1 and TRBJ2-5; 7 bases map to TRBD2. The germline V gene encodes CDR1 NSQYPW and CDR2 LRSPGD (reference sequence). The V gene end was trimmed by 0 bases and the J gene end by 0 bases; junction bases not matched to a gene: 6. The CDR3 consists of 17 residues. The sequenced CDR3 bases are TGCACCTGCAGTGCAGATCCACTGGGGTTTAACCAAGAC. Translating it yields CTCSADPLGFNQD. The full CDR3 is CTCSADPLGFNQDTQYF.

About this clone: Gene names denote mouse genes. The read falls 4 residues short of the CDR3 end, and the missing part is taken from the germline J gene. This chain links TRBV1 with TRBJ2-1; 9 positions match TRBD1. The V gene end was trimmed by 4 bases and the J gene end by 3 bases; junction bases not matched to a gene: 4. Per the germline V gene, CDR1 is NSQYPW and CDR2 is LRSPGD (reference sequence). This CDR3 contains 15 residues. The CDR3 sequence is CTCSGRDRVYAEQFF. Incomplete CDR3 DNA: TGCACCTGCAGTGGCCGGGACAGGGTCTATGCT.

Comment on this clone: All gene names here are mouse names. The sequenced part of the CDR3 DNA is TGTGCTAGCAGTAGACAGGGTAAT. It encodes CASSRQGN. The full CDR3 is CASSRQGNEQYF. The chain has TRBV17 and TRBJ2-7; perhaps TRBD1 as D (5 bases). The CDR3 goes on 4 residues after the read ends, and that part is filled in from the germline J gene. CDR1 MNHDT and CDR2 YYDKIL come from the germline V gene. The CDR3 has 12 residues.

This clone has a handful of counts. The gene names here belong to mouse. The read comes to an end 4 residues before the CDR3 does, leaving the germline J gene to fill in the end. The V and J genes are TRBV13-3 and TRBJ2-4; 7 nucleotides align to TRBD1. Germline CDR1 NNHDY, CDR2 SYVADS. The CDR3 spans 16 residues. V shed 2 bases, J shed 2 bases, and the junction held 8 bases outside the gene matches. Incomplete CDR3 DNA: TGTGCCAGCAGTGAGCCGAGACAGGGATTTCAAAAC. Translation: CASSEPRQGFQN. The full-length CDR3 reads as CASSEPRQGFQNTLYF.

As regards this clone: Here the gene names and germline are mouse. Incomplete CDR3 DNA: TGTGCCAGCAGTCAAGGACAGGGGATCTATGCT. Amino acid sequence: CASSQGQGIYA. The whole CDR3 sequence reads CASSQGQGIYAEQFF. The chain is built from TRBV19 and TRBJ2-1; 9 nucleotides align to TRBD1. Coverage ceases 4 residues before the CDR3 finishes, and the germline J gene fills in the end. Trimming removed 4 bases from V and 3 bases from J; junction bases left unmatched: 5. This CDR3 has 15 residues. Germline values: CDR1 FNHDT, CDR2 SITEND (reference sequence). The whole variable domain, remainder taken from reference TRBV19 and TRBJ2-1, is GGIITQTPKFLIGQEGQKLTLKCQQNFNHDTMYWYRQDSGKGLRLIYYSITENDLQKGDLSEGYDASREKKSSFSLTVTSAQKNEMAVFLCASSQGQGIYAEQFFGPGTRLTVL.

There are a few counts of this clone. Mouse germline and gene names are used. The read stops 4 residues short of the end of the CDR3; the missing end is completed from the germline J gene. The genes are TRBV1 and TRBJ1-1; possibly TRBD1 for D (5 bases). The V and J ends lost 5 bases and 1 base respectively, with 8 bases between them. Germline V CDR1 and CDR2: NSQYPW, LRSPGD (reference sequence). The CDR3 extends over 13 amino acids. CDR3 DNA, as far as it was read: TGCACCTGCAGTTGGGGGAAAAACACA. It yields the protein CTCSWGKNT. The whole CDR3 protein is CTCSWGKNTEVFF.

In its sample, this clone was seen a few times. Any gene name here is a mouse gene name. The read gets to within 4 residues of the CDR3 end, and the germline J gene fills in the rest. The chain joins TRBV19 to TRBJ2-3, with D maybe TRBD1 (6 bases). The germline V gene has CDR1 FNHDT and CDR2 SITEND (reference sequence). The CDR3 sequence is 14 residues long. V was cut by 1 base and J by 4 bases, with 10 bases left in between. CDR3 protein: CASSIQGTSETLYF. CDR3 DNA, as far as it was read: TGTGCCAGCAGTATACAGGGGACCTCAGAA.

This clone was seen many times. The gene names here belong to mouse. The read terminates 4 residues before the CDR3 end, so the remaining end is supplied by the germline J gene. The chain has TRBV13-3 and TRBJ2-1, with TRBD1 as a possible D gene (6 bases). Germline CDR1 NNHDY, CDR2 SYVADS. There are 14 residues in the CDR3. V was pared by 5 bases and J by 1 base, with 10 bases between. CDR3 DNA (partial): TGTGCCAGCAGCCTCAGGGGAAACTATGCT. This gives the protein CASSLRGNYA. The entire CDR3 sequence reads CASSLRGNYAEQFF.

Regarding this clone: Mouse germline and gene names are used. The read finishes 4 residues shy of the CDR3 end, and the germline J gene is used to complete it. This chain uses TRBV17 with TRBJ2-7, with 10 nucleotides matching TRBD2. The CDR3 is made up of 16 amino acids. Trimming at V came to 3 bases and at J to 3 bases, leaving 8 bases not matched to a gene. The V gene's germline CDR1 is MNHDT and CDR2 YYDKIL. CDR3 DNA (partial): TGTGCTAGCAGTAGCCCTCGAGGGACTGGGGACTAT. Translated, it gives CASSSPRGTGDY. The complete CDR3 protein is CASSSPRGTGDYEQYF.

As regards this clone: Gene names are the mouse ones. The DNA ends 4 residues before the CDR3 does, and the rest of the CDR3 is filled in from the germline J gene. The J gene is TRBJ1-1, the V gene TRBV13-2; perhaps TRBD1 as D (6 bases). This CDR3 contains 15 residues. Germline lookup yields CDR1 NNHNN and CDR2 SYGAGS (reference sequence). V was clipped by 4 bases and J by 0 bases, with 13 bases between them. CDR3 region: CASGFPGQANTEVFF. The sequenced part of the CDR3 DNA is TGTGCCAGCGGTTTCCCGGGACAAGCAAACACA.

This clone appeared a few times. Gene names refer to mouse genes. The chain's CDR3 is CTCSAGTGGAAERLFF. Partial CDR3 DNA: TGCACCTGCAGCGCCGGGACAGGGGGCGCGGCCGAA. This chain uses TRBV1 with TRBJ1-4, with 12 bases lining up with TRBD1. Read coverage stops 4 residues before the CDR3 terminus; the germline J gene supplies the remainder. CDR3 length: 16 residues. Germline V gene sequence: CDR1 NSQYPW, CDR2 LRSPGD (reference sequence).

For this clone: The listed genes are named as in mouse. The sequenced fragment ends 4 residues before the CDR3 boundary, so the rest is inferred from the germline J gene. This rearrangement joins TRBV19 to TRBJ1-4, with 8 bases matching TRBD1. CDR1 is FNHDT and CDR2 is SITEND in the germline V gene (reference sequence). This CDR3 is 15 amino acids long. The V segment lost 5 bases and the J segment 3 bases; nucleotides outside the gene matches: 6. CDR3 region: CASSPTGAANERLFF. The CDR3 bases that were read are TGTGCCAGCAGCCCGACAGGGGCGGCCAACGAA. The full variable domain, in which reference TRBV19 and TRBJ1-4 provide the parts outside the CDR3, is GGIITQTPKFLIGQEGQKLTLKCQQNFNHDTMYWYRQDSGKGLRLIYYSITENDLQKGDLSEGYDASREKKSSFSLTVTSAQKNEMAVFLCASSPTGAANERLFFGHGTKLSVL.

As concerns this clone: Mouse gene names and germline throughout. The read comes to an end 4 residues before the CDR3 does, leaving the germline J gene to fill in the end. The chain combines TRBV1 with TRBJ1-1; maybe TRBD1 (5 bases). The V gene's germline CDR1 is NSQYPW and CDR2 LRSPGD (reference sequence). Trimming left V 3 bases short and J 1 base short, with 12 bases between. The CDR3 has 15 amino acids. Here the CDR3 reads CTCSASGRGNTEVFF. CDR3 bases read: TGCACCTGCAGTGCTTCAGGGAGGGGAAACACA.

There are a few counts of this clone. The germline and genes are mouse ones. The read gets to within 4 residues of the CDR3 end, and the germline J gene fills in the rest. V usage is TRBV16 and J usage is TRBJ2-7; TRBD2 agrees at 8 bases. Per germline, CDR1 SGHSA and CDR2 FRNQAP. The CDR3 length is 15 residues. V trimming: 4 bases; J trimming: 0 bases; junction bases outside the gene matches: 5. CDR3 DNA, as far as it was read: TGTGCAAGCAGCTCCCCGACTGGGGACTCCTAT. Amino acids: CASSSPTGDSY. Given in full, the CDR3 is CASSSPTGDSYEQYF.